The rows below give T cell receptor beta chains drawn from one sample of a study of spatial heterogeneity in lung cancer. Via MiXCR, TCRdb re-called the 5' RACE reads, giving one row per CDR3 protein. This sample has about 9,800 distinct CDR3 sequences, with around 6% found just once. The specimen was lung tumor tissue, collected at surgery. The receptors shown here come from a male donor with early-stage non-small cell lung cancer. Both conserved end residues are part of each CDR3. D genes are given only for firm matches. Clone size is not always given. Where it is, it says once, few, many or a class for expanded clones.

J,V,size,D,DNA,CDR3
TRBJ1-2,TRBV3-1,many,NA,TGTGCCAGCAGCCCTGGCGGGTCCAACTATGGCTACACCTTC,CASSPGGSNYGYTF
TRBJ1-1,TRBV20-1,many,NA,TGCAGTGCTAGAACGGGGGGACGCGGGAACACTGAAGCTTTCTTT,CSARTGGRGNTEAFF
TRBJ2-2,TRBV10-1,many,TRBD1,TGCGCCAGCAGTTCCGGGACAGCGAACACCGGGGAGCTGTTTTTT,CASSSGTANTGELFF
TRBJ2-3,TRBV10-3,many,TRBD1,TGTGCCATCGGGGGACAGTCAGATACGCAGTATTTT,CAIGGQSDTQYF
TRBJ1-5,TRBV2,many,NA,TGTGCCAGCGTTCGGGACGGTTATCAGCCCCAGCATTTT,CASVRDGYQPQHF
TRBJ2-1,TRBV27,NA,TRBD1,TGTGCCAGCAGTTACGGACAGGGGCCCTTCAATGAGCAGTTCTTC,CASSYGQGPFNEQFF
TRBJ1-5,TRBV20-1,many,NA,TGCAGTTCTGGGTCCCCAAGGGGGGAACAGCCCCAGCATTTT,CSSGSPRGEQPQHF
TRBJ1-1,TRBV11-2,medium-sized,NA,TGTGCCAGCGGGATTAAGGAGGGAGGGAAGGGCTCCACTGAAGCTTTCTTT,CASGIKEGGKGSTEAFF
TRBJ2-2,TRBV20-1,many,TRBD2,TGCAGTGCTAGGGAAGCGGGGGTAAACACCGGGGAGCTGTTTTTT,CSAREAGVNTGELFF
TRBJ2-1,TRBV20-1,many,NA,TGCAGTGCTAGGTACGCGCTAGGGAATGAGCAGTTCTTC,CSARYALGNEQFF
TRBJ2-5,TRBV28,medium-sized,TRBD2,TGTGCCAGCAACCAACCGGGACTAGCGGTGAAGACCCAGTACTTC,CASNQPGLAVKTQYF
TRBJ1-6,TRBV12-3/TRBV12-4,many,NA,TGTGCCAGCAGTGCGGGGGCTAATTCACCCCTCCACTTT,CASSAGANSPLHF
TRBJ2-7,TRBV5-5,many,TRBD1,TGTGCCAGCAGCTCTATAACGACAGGGTCCTACGAGCAGTACTTC,CASSSITTGSYEQYF
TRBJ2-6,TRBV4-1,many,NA,TGCGCCAGCAGCCAAGGGCGGAGGCAAGGCTTGAGCTCTGGGGCCAACGTCCTGACTTTC,CASSQGRRQGLSSGANVLTF
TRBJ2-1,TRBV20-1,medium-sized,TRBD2,TGCAGTGCTCCACAAGGGACTAGCGGGAGAGTCACCTACAATGAGCAGTTCTTC,CSAPQGTSGRVTYNEQFF
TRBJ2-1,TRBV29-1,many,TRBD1,TGCAGCGTTGCTAGGGGGACAGGTTCGACCAATGAGCAGTTCTTC,CSVARGTGSTNEQFF
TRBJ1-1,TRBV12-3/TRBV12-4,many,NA,TGTGCCAGCAGCTTTGACCCCTACACTGAAGCTTTCTTT,CASSFDPYTEAFF
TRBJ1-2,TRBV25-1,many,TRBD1,TGTGCCAGCTCTCCCCAGGCAGGACAGGGCCTCTCCTATGGCTACACCTTC,CASSPQAGQGLSYGYTF
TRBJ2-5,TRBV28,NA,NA,TGTGCCAGCAGTTTATCGGGGTCCCCTCGAGAGACCCAGTACTTC,CASSLSGSPRETQYF
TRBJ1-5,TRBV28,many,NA,TGTGCCAGCAGTTTTTTTCTGGATCAGCCCCAGCATTTT,CASSFFLDQPQHF
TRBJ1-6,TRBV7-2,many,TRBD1,TGTGCCAGCAGCCAACAGACAGGGGGTAATTCACCCCTCCACTTT,CASSQQTGGNSPLHF
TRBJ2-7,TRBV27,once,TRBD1,TGTGCCAGCAGTTTAGGGCCCCAACAGGGGATTGACGAGCAGTACTTC,CASSLGPQQGIDEQYF
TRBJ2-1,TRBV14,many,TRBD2,TGTGCCAGCAGCCCGGGGACTAGCGGGAGAAAGCAGTTCTTC,CASSPGTSGRKQFF
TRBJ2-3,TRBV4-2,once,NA,TGTGCCAGCAGCCCCGAGGGGGGCACAGATACGCAGTATTTT,CASSPEGGTDTQYF
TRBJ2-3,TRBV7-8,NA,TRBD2,TGTGCCAGCAGCTCGGGGACTAGCGACAATACGCAGTATTTT,CASSSGTSDNTQYF
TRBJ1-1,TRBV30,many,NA,TGTGCCTGGACGGGACAACTTAACACTGAAGCTTTCTTT,CAWTGQLNTEAFF
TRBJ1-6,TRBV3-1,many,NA,TGTGCCAGCAGCCTCGGACTGAATAATTCACCCCTCCACTTT,CASSLGLNNSPLHF
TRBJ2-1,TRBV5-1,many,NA,TGCGCCAGCAGCTTGTTTGGGCCCATGGATGAGCAGTTCTTC,CASSLFGPMDEQFF
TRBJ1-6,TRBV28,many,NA,TGTGCCAGCAGTTCCCTACAGTTCCCCGAAATTAATTCACCCCTCCACTTT,CASSSLQFPEINSPLHF
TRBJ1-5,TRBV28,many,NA,TGTGCCACGAGCGGGTGGTCGGATCAGCCCCAGCATTTT,CATSGWSDQPQHF
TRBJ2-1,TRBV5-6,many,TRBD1,TGTGCCAGCAGCGTCGATTTAGGACAGGGGGCTGGTCATGAGCAGTTCTTC,CASSVDLGQGAGHEQFF
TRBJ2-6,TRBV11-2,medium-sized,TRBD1,TGTGCCAGCAGCGTTACAGGGGCGTATGGGGCCAACGTCCTGACTTTC,CASSVTGAYGANVLTF
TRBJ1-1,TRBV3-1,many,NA,TGTGCCAGCAGCCACTCTGAATTGTACACTGAAGCTTTCTTT,CASSHSELYTEAFF